Described below is a single T cell receptor beta chain sequence and its context. This table comes from immunoSEQ multiplex PCR, and its TCRdb copy is limited to in-frame clones, with some not included. Of about 140,000 clones listed, about 86% are singletons. The data are from a study of blood T cell repertoires in COVID-19. Germline CDR1 reads LNHNV; CDR2 reads YYDKDF (reference sequence). J was trimmed by 8 bases and V by 4 bases; bases with no gene match: 6. There are 15 residues in the CDR3. The clonotype was recovered from a woman between 40 and 50 years old with acute or convalescent COVID-19. J is TRBJ1-4 and V is TRBV15, with 11 bases aligning to TRBD1. Material: peripheral blood. The CDR3 spells CATSTTDRGREKLFF. In DNA, the CDR3 is TGTGCCACCAGCACCACGGACAGGGGGCGGGAAAAACTGTTTTTT.